The clone carrying this TCR beta chain came up a few times. A sample-barcoded 5' primer and a J-beta primer mix were used in a second PCR of roughly 6 to 11 cycles. One entry per CDR3 protein results from TCRdb running MiXCR on the 5' RACE reads. The sample has approximately 810,000 distinct CDR3 sequences; around 36% are singletons. Per the germline V gene, CDR1 is SGHRS and CDR2 is YFSETQ. The CDR3 extends over 14 amino acids. Losses at the gene ends were 5 bases for V and 4 bases for J; bases not matched to a gene: 5. The data belong to a study of blood T cells in healthy people across ages. Study background: In model experiments, template switching was able to capture about one barcoded beta molecule for every two T cells that were present.

The sample was blood. The chain couples TRBV5-1 to TRBJ2-1; 8 nucleotides match TRBD2. This receptor was identified in a man between 18 and 29 years old in good health. The CDR3 spells CASSAGGGYNEQFF. CDR3 DNA: TGCGCCAGCAGTGCTGGCGGGGGGTACAATGAGCAGTTCTTC.